This T cell receptor (beta chain) was recovered during a study of shared clonotypes between healthy human individuals. Whole-study findings and limits: Read depth was anticipated to influence clonotype sharing among donors. Against clonotypes common to all four donors, non-shared ones had lower generation probabilities.

Deletions cut 4 bases from V and 7 bases from J, with 12 bases between. Germline CDR1 is SGHTS and CDR2 is YDEGEE. The CDR3 is made up of 12 amino acids. Donors, healthy HIV-negative adults, lacked recent acute infections or vaccinations. About this clone itself: Its antigen remains unknown.

Under the authors' procedure: Filtering differed because ImmunoSEQ produced junction-only sequences that carried no quality scores. The data were produced by immunoSEQ multiplex PCR, yet TCRdb's version contains in-frame clones alone and is incomplete. V and J calls plus clone size are reproduced from that table; the DNA served to infer D and trimming. Of approximately 340,000 clones in the sample, around 67% were seen once. Input material: memory CD4+ T cells sorted from blood. Subset denoted: CD45RA-negative fraction. V gene TRBV5-8 combines with J gene TRBJ2-7; D uncertain. This TCR derives from a man between 25 and 39 years old in good health. The CDR3 sequence is CASSLGPREQYF. The CDR3 nucleotides read TGTGCCAGCAGCCTTGGTCCACGGGAGCAGTACTTC.